This T cell receptor beta chain was observed in a study of radiotherapy plus CTLA-4 blockade in lung cancer. Sequencing was performed with immunoSEQ multiplex PCR; in TCRdb, only in-frame clones are kept and a portion is missing. The data show about 46,000 clones, with 77% seen just once and approximately 2.5% held by the top ten. The CDR3 is made up of 14 amino acids. Germline-derived CDR1 and CDR2 are MNHNS and SASEGT. V gave up 6 bases and J gave up 5 bases, with 15 bases separating them. Whole-study results and caveats: Subsequent to radiotherapy plus ipilimumab, tumor-derived TCR clones underwent expansion in blood.

With regard to this clone: Its antigen is currently unknown.

Sequencing used peripheral blood, obtained from a patient treated with radiotherapy plus ipilimumab. This receptor was taken from a human donor with non-small cell lung cancer whose response to radiotherapy plus ipilimumab could not be evaluated. The J gene is TRBJ2-3, the V gene TRBV6-1; D is possibly TRBD1 (6 bases). CDR3 DNA sequence: TGTGCCAGCAGCACTACCCAACAGGGAGATACGCAGTATTTT. As protein: CASSTTQQGDTQYF.